This is a list of T cell receptor beta chains from one sample in a study of CD8+CD57+ T cells in acquired aplastic anemia. TCRdb reprocessed the reads via MiXCR and lists one record per CDR3 protein. The sample holds 250,000 to 300,000 distinct CDR3 sequences, 56% seen once. The specimen was sorted CD4+, CD8+, or CD8+CD57+ T cells (not recorded which) from PBMCs. Receptors originate from a human donor with aplastic anemia. The CDR3 runs from the conserved cysteine through the conserved F or W. The D gene is left open where the match is weak. Only part of the rows carry a size: once, few, many, or a class if the clone is expanded.

V gene: TRBV11-3; J gene: TRBJ2-3; D gene: TRBD2; clone size: NA; CDR3 DNA: TGTGCCAGCAGCGGAACTAGCGGGGTCACAGATACGCAGTATTTT; CDR3 protein: CASSGTSGVTDTQYF
V gene: TRBV5-1; J gene: TRBJ1-2; D gene: NA; clone size: many; CDR3 DNA: TGCGCCAGCAGCTTGACAGTTCAAAACTATGGCTACACCTTC; CDR3 protein: CASSLTVQNYGYTF
V gene: TRBV29-1; J gene: TRBJ1-1; D gene: NA; clone size: NA; CDR3 DNA: TGCAGCGCTTCGGTTCGAGGTGACACTGAAGCCTTCTTT; CDR3 protein: CSASVRGDTEAFF
V gene: TRBV29-1; J gene: TRBJ2-3; D gene: NA; clone size: NA; CDR3 DNA: TGCAGCGTTGGTGCCGCTCGAATTACGGATACGCAGTATTTT; CDR3 protein: CSVGAARITDTQYF
V gene: TRBV4-1; J gene: TRBJ1-5; D gene: NA; clone size: many; CDR3 DNA: TGCGCCAGCAGCCTAACTTATAGGGGACCCCAGCATTTT; CDR3 protein: CASSLTYRGPQHF
V gene: TRBV29-1; J gene: TRBJ1-2; D gene: TRBD1; clone size: NA; CDR3 DNA: TGCAGCGCCGACGACAGGGAGCATGGCTACACCTTC; CDR3 protein: CSADDREHGYTF
V gene: TRBV15; J gene: TRBJ2-7; D gene: TRBD2; clone size: many; CDR3 DNA: TGTGCCACCAGCAGAGACCTAGCGGCCTCCTACGAGCAGTACTTC; CDR3 protein: CATSRDLAASYEQYF
V gene: TRBV9; J gene: TRBJ1-2; D gene: NA; clone size: many; CDR3 DNA: TGTGCCAGCAGCGCGGGAGGATCTGGCTATGGCTACACCTTC; CDR3 protein: CASSAGGSGYGYTF
V gene: TRBV5-1; J gene: TRBJ2-7; D gene: TRBD1; clone size: many; CDR3 DNA: TGCGCCAGCAGCCCGGGGACAGGGGGCGGATCCTACGAGCAGTACTTC; CDR3 protein: CASSPGTGGGSYEQYF
V gene: TRBV2; J gene: TRBJ2-2; D gene: NA; clone size: NA; CDR3 DNA: TGTGCCAGCATACTCCGTAACACCGGGGAGCTGTTTTTT; CDR3 protein: CASILRNTGELFF
V gene: TRBV15; J gene: TRBJ1-2; D gene: NA; clone size: few; CDR3 DNA: TGTGCCACCAGCAGAGACCAGGGATACTATGGCTACACCTTC; CDR3 protein: CATSRDQGYYGYTF
V gene: TRBV6-1; J gene: TRBJ2-6; D gene: TRBD2; clone size: many; CDR3 DNA: TGTGCCAGCAGTTCTAGCGGGGGGTCGTCTGGGGCCAACGTCCTGACTTTC; CDR3 protein: CASSSSGGSSGANVLTF
V gene: TRBV7-9; J gene: TRBJ1-1; D gene: TRBD1; clone size: NA; CDR3 DNA: TGCGCCAGCAGCTTGGGACAGGAATATATTGAAGCTTTCTTT; CDR3 protein: CASSLGQEYIEAFF
V gene: TRBV9; J gene: TRBJ2-2; D gene: NA; clone size: NA; CDR3 DNA: TGTGCCAGCAGCGCCACAGGGGAGCTGTTTTTT; CDR3 protein: CASSATGELFF
V gene: TRBV10-2; J gene: TRBJ1-1; D gene: NA; clone size: many; CDR3 DNA: TGCGCCAGCAGTGCCAGCAGTAACACTGAAGCTTTCTTT; CDR3 protein: CASSASSNTEAFF
V gene: TRBV25-1; J gene: TRBJ2-6; D gene: NA; clone size: NA; CDR3 DNA: TGTGCCAGCAGCGCCCGCTCTGGGGCCAACGTCCTGACTTTC; CDR3 protein: CASSARSGANVLTF
V gene: TRBV5-1; J gene: TRBJ1-1; D gene: NA; clone size: once; CDR3 DNA: TGCGCCAGCAGCTTGATCCCAGGTACACCGAACACTGAAGCTTTCTTT; CDR3 protein: CASSLIPGTPNTEAFF
V gene: TRBV19; J gene: TRBJ1-1; D gene: TRBD1; clone size: few; CDR3 DNA: TGTGCCAGTAGTGACCAGGGGGCTGAAGCTTTCTTT; CDR3 protein: CASSDQGAEAFF
V gene: TRBV11-3; J gene: TRBJ2-1; D gene: NA; clone size: many; CDR3 DNA: TGTGCCAGCAGCTTAGGATTTGGGATGGGGAGCTCCTACAATGAGCAGTTCTTC; CDR3 protein: CASSLGFGMGSSYNEQFF
V gene: TRBV5-1; J gene: TRBJ1-1; D gene: NA; clone size: NA; CDR3 DNA: TGCGCCAGCAGCATCGGGAGCCACCCGCCTACGAACACTGAAGCTTTCTTT; CDR3 protein: CASSIGSHPPTNTEAFF
V gene: TRBV29-1; J gene: TRBJ2-7; D gene: TRBD1; clone size: NA; CDR3 DNA: TGCAGCACCAAGACAGGGAACGAGCAGTACTTC; CDR3 protein: CSTKTGNEQYF
V gene: TRBV12-3/TRBV12-4; J gene: TRBJ1-5; D gene: NA; clone size: many; CDR3 DNA: TGTGCCAGCAGTTTGGGGGCGCGTCAGCCCCAGCATTTT; CDR3 protein: CASSLGARQPQHF
V gene: TRBV7-9; J gene: TRBJ2-7; D gene: TRBD1; clone size: few; CDR3 DNA: TGTGCCAGCAGCTTCTCCAGGGGGCCCTACGAGCAGTACTTC; CDR3 protein: CASSFSRGPYEQYF
V gene: TRBV9; J gene: TRBJ2-3; D gene: NA; clone size: NA; CDR3 DNA: TGTGCCAGCAGCGTAGGAGGGGGGTATGGAGATACGCAGTATTTT; CDR3 protein: CASSVGGGYGDTQYF
V gene: TRBV6-1; J gene: TRBJ2-7; D gene: TRBD1; clone size: NA; CDR3 DNA: TGTGCCAGGGGGACAGTTAAGCGCTACGAGCAGTACTTC; CDR3 protein: CARGTVKRYEQYF
V gene: TRBV9; J gene: TRBJ2-2; D gene: TRBD1; clone size: NA; CDR3 DNA: TGTGCCAGCAGCGTAGGTAGGACAGGGAACACCGGGGAGCTGTTTTTT; CDR3 protein: CASSVGRTGNTGELFF
V gene: TRBV9; J gene: TRBJ2-1; D gene: TRBD1; clone size: many; CDR3 DNA: TGTGCCAGCAGCGCGGAAGGACAGGGGGCGCACAATGAGCAGTTCTTC; CDR3 protein: CASSAEGQGAHNEQFF
V gene: TRBV20-1; J gene: TRBJ1-4; D gene: TRBD1; clone size: NA; CDR3 DNA: TGCAGTGCTAGGGACAGGCATCGTAATGAAAAACTGTTTTTT; CDR3 protein: CSARDRHRNEKLFF
V gene: TRBV7-2; J gene: TRBJ2-7; D gene: NA; clone size: many; CDR3 DNA: TGTGCCAGCAGCTTCCCCGTCGCGGGAACCCAGAGCGAGCAGTACTTC; CDR3 protein: CASSFPVAGTQSEQYF